Following are 4 T cell receptor beta chains from one sample sequenced in a study of T cell changes during pregnancy in multiple sclerosis. Sequencing was performed with immunoSEQ multiplex PCR; in TCRdb, only in-frame clones are kept and a portion is missing. This repertoire shows under 60,000 clones, 92% found once; its top ten account for approximately 0.41%. The sample consisted of CD4+ T cells from peripheral blood mononuclear cells, taken in the second trimester of pregnancy. All receptors derive from a female donor in good health, enrolled as a control in a pregnancy study.

The rearrangement links TRBV30 to TRBJ2-7, with 9 nucleotides matching TRBD2. Germline V lookup: CDR1 GTSNPN, CDR2 SVGIG (reference sequence). The CDR3 is 14 amino acids. Unmatched junction bases numbered 7, after V lost 4 bases and J lost 3 bases. The CDR3 sequence: CAWNWLAGRYEQYF. The CDR3, as DNA: TGTGCCTGGAACTGGCTAGCGGGACGCTACGAGCAGTACTTC.

This rearrangement joins TRBV11-2 to TRBJ1-2; 10 bases map to TRBD1. There are 14 residues in the CDR3. Germline values: CDR1 SGHAT, CDR2 FQNNGV. V shed 3 bases, J shed 7 bases, and the junction held 5 bases outside the gene matches. The CDR3 DNA is TGTGCCAGCAGCTTGGACAGGGGGTCGGCTGGCTACACCTTC. Its protein product is CASSLDRGSAGYTF.

V gene TRBV19 combines with J gene TRBJ2-3, with D perhaps TRBD1 (7 bases). CDR1 and CDR2 from the germline V gene are LNHDA and SQIVND (reference sequence). V was cut by 10 bases and J by 5 bases, with 19 bases left in between. This CDR3 region has 14 residues. The CDR3 loop reads CATQGAGGGDTQYF. In nucleotides, the CDR3 is TGTGCCACGCAAGGGGCAGGGGGAGGAGATACGCAGTATTTT.

The rearrangement links TRBV5-6 to TRBJ1-6, with D perhaps TRBD1 (6 bases). Germline CDR1 SGHDT, CDR2 YYEEEE. The CDR3 consists of 14 residues. Trimming left V 1 base short and J 9 bases short, with 11 bases between. The CDR3 DNA reads as TGTGCCAGCAGCTTGTTACAGGGTACTTCACCCCTCCACTTT. This encodes CASSLLQGTSPLHF.